These T cell receptor beta chains were read from a single sample in a study of cytomegalovirus exposure and HLA in healthy donors. Assay used: immunoSEQ multiplex PCR; TCRdb lists only in-frame clones, some missing. The sample yields some 85,000 clones, over 60% seen once. Sequencing was carried out using PBMCs. These TCRs come from a woman between 40 and 55 years old in good health and CMV-seropositive. CDR3s include the opening cysteine and the closing phenylalanine or tryptophan. The D gene is left open where the match is weak. Clone size is not always given. Where it is, it says once, few, many or a class for expanded clones.

CDR3aa,CDR3nt,j_gene,d_gene,abundance,v_gene
CASSHRDSDGYTF,TGTGCCAGCAGCCACCGGGACAGTGATGGCTACACCTTC,TRBJ1-2,TRBD1,.,TRBV4-2
CASSPTGGEMNTEAFF,TGTGCCAGCAGCCCCACGGGGGGTGAGATGAACACTGAAGCTTTCTTT,TRBJ1-1,.,.,TRBV7-3
CASSVGTSSLYEQYF,TGTGCCAGCTCAGTTGGGACTTCCAGCCTCTACGAGCAGTACTTC,TRBJ2-7,.,.,TRBV18
CASTWTQGGGGSGANVLTF,TGTGCCAGCACCTGGACCCAGGGAGGCGGGGGCTCTGGGGCCAACGTCCTGACTTTC,TRBJ2-6,TRBD2,.,TRBV27
CASSNQGQVSTGNTIYF,TGTGCCAGCAGCAACCAGGGACAGGTTTCTACTGGAAACACCATATATTTT,TRBJ1-3,TRBD1,once,TRBV7-2
CASSVAELAGAGELFF,TGTGCCAGCAGCGTAGCTGAACTAGCGGGAGCCGGGGAGCTGTTTTTT,TRBJ2-2,TRBD2,.,TRBV9
CASKLHGGYGYTF,TGTGCCAGTAAACTACACGGAGGCTATGGCTACACCTTC,TRBJ1-2,.,.,TRBV19
CASSQGQATDTQYF,TGCGCCAGCAGCCAGGGACAGGCAACAGATACGCAGTATTTT,TRBJ2-3,TRBD1,.,TRBV4-3
CASSAKGAWTGELFF,TGTGCCAGCAGCGCCAAGGGGGCCTGGACGGGGGAGCTGTTTTTT,TRBJ2-2,TRBD1,.,TRBV13
CASSTQGDQPQHF,TGTGCCAGCAGCACCCAGGGGGATCAGCCCCAGCATTTT,TRBJ1-5,TRBD1,.,TRBV7-9
CASCRLAGGPDTQYF,TGTGCCAGCTGCAGACTAGCGGGAGGGCCAGATACGCAGTATTTT,TRBJ2-3,TRBD2,.,TRBV7-2
CASTDPGQGAYEQYF,TGCGCCAGCACTGACCCGGGACAGGGGGCCTACGAGCAGTACTTC,TRBJ2-7,TRBD1,.,TRBV5-1
CASSLAWLDREQYF,TGTGCCAGCAGCTTAGCCTGGCTAGATCGCGAGCAGTACTTC,TRBJ2-7,.,.,TRBV7-2
CASSRTRVNTGELFF,TGTGCCAGCAGCCGGACTAGGGTGAACACCGGGGAGCTGTTTTTT,TRBJ2-2,.,once,TRBV21-1
CASSRSGTSQETQYF,TGTGCTAGCAGTCGCAGCGGAACCTCCCAAGAGACCCAGTACTTC,TRBJ2-5,.,.,TRBV7-7
CASSPPPSSEQYF,TGTGCCAGCTCACCACCCCCTAGCAGCGAGCAGTACTTC,TRBJ2-7,.,.,TRBV18
CASSSRGGSYEQYF,TGTGCCAGCAGTTCGCGCGGGGGCTCCTACGAGCAGTACTTC,TRBJ2-7,TRBD2,.,TRBV27
CASSSGLAGVGTGELFF,TGCGCCAGCAGCTCGGGACTAGCGGGAGTTGGCACCGGGGAGCTGTTTTTT,TRBJ2-2,TRBD2,once,TRBV5-1
CASRPDTNQPQHF,TGTGCCAGCAGACCCGACACCAATCAGCCCCAGCATTTT,TRBJ1-5,.,.,TRBV6-5
CAISTGTGSTYEQYF,TGTGCCATCAGCACCGGGACAGGGAGCACCTACGAGCAGTACTTC,TRBJ2-7,TRBD1,few,TRBV10-3
CASSTTGTGLGDTQYF,TGCGCCAGCAGCACTACCGGGACAGGTCTCGGAGATACGCAGTATTTT,TRBJ2-3,TRBD1,.,TRBV5-1
CASSSDGNRRGYTF,TGCGCCAGCAGCAGTGACGGGAACCGTCGAGGCTACACCTTC,TRBJ1-2,.,.,TRBV5-1
CASSMGQGYGYTF,TGTGCCAGCAGTATGGGACAGGGGTATGGCTACACCTTC,TRBJ1-2,TRBD1,.,TRBV6-4
CASRGGGETQYF,TGTGCCAGTAGAGGTGGAGGAGAGACCCAGTACTTC,TRBJ2-5,.,.,TRBV19
CASSGGMIGGELFF,TGCGCCAGCAGCGGGGGGATGATAGGAGGGGAGCTGTTTTTT,TRBJ2-2,.,.,TRBV4-1
CASRTGQSGNEQFF,TGCGCCAGCAGGACGGGACAATCTGGCAATGAGCAGTTCTTC,TRBJ2-1,.,.,TRBV5-1
CASSSGGARTEAFF,TGTGCCAGCAGTTCAGGAGGCGCCAGGACTGAAGCTTTCTTT,TRBJ1-1,.,.,TRBV6-6
CASSPGTSGRARETQYF,TGTGCCAGCAGCCCCGGGACTAGCGGGAGGGCCCGAGAGACCCAGTACTTC,TRBJ2-5,TRBD2,.,TRBV7-3
CASSSGTGVEGTQYF,TGCGCCAGCAGCTCCGGGACAGGGGTGGAGGGGACCCAGTACTTC,TRBJ2-5,TRBD1,.,TRBV5-1
CASSLGRVETQYF,TGTGCCAGCAGTTTGGGCAGGGTAGAGACCCAGTACTTC,TRBJ2-5,.,few,TRBV28
CASRLYNEQFF,TGTGCCAGCAGACTGTACAATGAGCAGTTCTTC,TRBJ2-1,.,.,TRBV6-5
CASSGTGVWQPQHF,TGTGCCAGCAGTGGAACAGGGGTCTGGCAGCCCCAGCATTTT,TRBJ1-5,TRBD1,.,TRBV25-1
CASSIQGRVVAGVQETQYF,TGTGCCAGCAGCATCCAGGGGAGGGTAGTAGCGGGAGTCCAAGAGACCCAGTACTTC,TRBJ2-5,TRBD2,once,TRBV11-2
CASRLSGQGHREQYF,TGTGCCAGCAGACTATCGGGACAGGGGCACCGGGAGCAGTACTTC,TRBJ2-7,TRBD1,.,TRBV28
CASSWDRATEAFF,TGTGCCAGCAGCTGGGACAGGGCGACTGAAGCTTTCTTT,TRBJ1-1,TRBD1,.,TRBV5-5
CSEVAGVFNGQFF,TGCAGCGAGGTCGCGGGAGTCTTCAATGGGCAGTTCTTC,TRBJ2-1,TRBD2,.,TRBV29-1
CASSFRTGREKLFF,TGTGCCAGCAGCTTCAGGACAGGGCGGGAAAAACTGTTTTTT,TRBJ1-4,TRBD1,.,TRBV5-3
CAISDVNTGELFF,TGTGCCATCAGTGACGTGAACACCGGGGAGCTGTTTTTT,TRBJ2-2,.,.,TRBV10-3
CSVTINTGELFF,TGCAGCGTTACTATTAACACCGGGGAGCTGTTTTTT,TRBJ2-2,.,.,TRBV29-1
CASSIDPLENYGYTF,TGTGCCAGTAGTATAGATCCTTTGGAGAACTATGGCTACACCTTC,TRBJ1-2,.,.,TRBV19
CASSLGRPGSEAFF,TGTGCCAGCAGTTTAGGGAGGCCTGGCTCTGAAGCTTTCTTT,TRBJ1-1,.,many,TRBV28
CASSSGGELFF,TGTGCCAGCAGCTCGGGCGGGGAGCTGTTTTTT,TRBJ2-2,.,.,TRBV9
CAWTPGTGEETQYF,TGTGCCTGGACGCCGGGGACAGGGGAGGAGACCCAGTACTTC,TRBJ2-5,TRBD1,.,TRBV30
CASSQGPSSYNEQFF,TGTGCCAGCAGCCAAGGTCCCAGCTCCTACAATGAGCAGTTCTTC,TRBJ2-1,.,.,TRBV4-2
CASRPSGTGFSLGNTIYF,TGTGCCAGCAGACCATCCGGGACAGGATTTTCTTTAGGAAACACCATATATTTT,TRBJ1-3,TRBD1,.,TRBV28
CASSQDPGSGRGNEQFF,TGCGCCAGCAGCCAAGATCCTGGAAGCGGGAGGGGGAATGAGCAGTTCTTC,TRBJ2-1,TRBD2,.,TRBV4-3
CASSLTGTSNTEAFF,TGCGCCAGCAGCCTAACAGGGACATCGAACACTGAAGCTTTCTTT,TRBJ1-1,.,.,TRBV5-1
CASSLQGAMGYEQYF,TGTGCCAGCAGCTTGCAAGGAGCAATGGGCTACGAGCAGTACTTC,TRBJ2-7,.,.,TRBV7-2